The 14 T cell receptor beta chains below all came from one sample that was sequenced in a study of breast tumors, draining lymph nodes, adjacent tissues. The lymph nodes were axillary draining lymph nodes from breast cancer patients. TCRdb fed the multiplex PCR reads into MiXCR, producing one record per CDR3 protein. The data show more than 80,000 distinct CDR3 sequences, about 31% seen once. Sequencing was done on a sample of axillary lymph node tissue. These receptors originate from a female donor with breast cancer. Some clones in this sample may be carry-over from other donors' samples.

This clonotype was counted a few times. This chain uses TRBV6-1 with TRBJ1-1, with a tentative D call TRBD1 (6 bases). The CDR3 sequence is 13 residues long. The ends were cut back, 0 bases at V and 4 bases at J, with 6 bases in the middle. In germline, CDR1 is MNHNS, CDR2 SASEGT. The CDR3 spells CASSEAGGTEAFF. As DNA, the CDR3 is TGTGCCAGCAGTGAAGCAGGGGGCACTGAAGCTTTCTTT.

This clonotype was counted ten times or more. This chain connects TRBV4-1 to TRBJ2-7; 9 positions match TRBD2. CDR3 length: 15 residues. V lost 4 bases and J lost 0; bases outside the gene matches: 4. CDR1 and CDR2 from the germline V gene are MGHRA and YSYEKL. In DNA form, the CDR3 reads TGCGCCAGCAGCCCGCGGGGGGGGAGCTCCTACGAGCAGTACTTC. Translation gives CASSPRGGSSYEQYF.

Many counts were recorded for this clonotype. V usage is TRBV6-6 and J usage is TRBJ1-6, with D unclear. With 2 bases removed from V and 0 bases from J, the gap between germline ends came to 5 bases. CDR3 size: 15 residues. CDR1 and CDR2 from the germline V gene are MNHNY and SVGAGI (reference sequence). The CDR3 loop is CASSYPSSYNSPLHF. In nucleotides, the CDR3 is TGTGCCAGCAGTTACCCAAGCTCCTATAATTCACCCCTCCACTTT.

There are many counts of this clonotype. This rearrangement joins TRBV11-2 to TRBJ1-4, with a tentative D call TRBD1 (6 bases). CDR3 length: 13 amino acids. V was trimmed by 5 bases and J by 7 bases, leaving 11 bases between them. The germline V gene encodes CDR1 SGHAT and CDR2 FQNNGV. This CDR3 reads CASSLRTAEKLFF. The CDR3 DNA reads as TGTGCCAGCAGCCTCCGGACAGCTGAAAAACTGTTTTTT.

Comment on this clonotype: A much larger clone differs from this one at a single base, so this may be a read error. The CDR3 carries no conserved terminal phenylalanine or tryptophan, so it likely arises from a read error. The chain carries TRBV19 and TRBJ2-3; possibly TRBD2 for D (5 bases). The CDR3 is 16 amino acids. Looked up from germline, CDR1 is LNHDA and CDR2 is SQIVND (reference sequence). Trimming cost V 6 bases and J 4 bases, with 20 bases left between them. CDR3: CASREMGLAPSDTQYS. The CDR3, as DNA: TGTGCCAGTAGAGAAATGGGCCTAGCACCTTCAGATACGCAGTATTCT.

This clonotype was found many times. A much larger clone lies one base from this, so it may be a read error. The V call is TRBV7-3, the J call TRBJ2-7; TRBD1 aligns across 11 bases. The germline V gene encodes CDR1 SGHTA and CDR2 FQGTGA. The CDR3 spans 19 residues. V dropped 6 bases and J dropped 5; count of bases not matched to a gene: 21. The CDR3 here is CASSVPSRTGGKRRHEQYF. The CDR3 nucleotides are TGTGCCAGCAGTGTGCCGTCGCGGACAGGGGGCAAAAGGCGACACGAGCAGTACTTC.

This chain connects TRBV19 to TRBJ1-1, with TRBD1 matching over 7 bases. Germline V gene lookup returns CDR1 LNHDA and CDR2 SQIVND (reference sequence). The J segment lost 8 bases and the V segment lost 1 base, leaving 1 base of the junction unmatched. The CDR3 runs to 12 residues. CDR3 amino acids: CASSIGQGEAFF. The CDR3 DNA is TGTGCCAGTAGTATAGGACAGGGCGAAGCTTTCTTT.

This clonotype was detected once. At one boundary the junction diverges from the germline segment, which might be a read error. V usage is TRBV5-6 and J usage is TRBJ1-2, with D uncertain. Germline-derived CDR1 and CDR2 are SGHDT and YYEEEE. The CDR3 is 14 residues long. Here the CDR3 DNA reads TGTGCCGGCAGCTTGGAGATGGCGTGGGTAGGCTACACCTTC. It specifies CAGSLEMAWVGYTF.

This clonotype was recorded many times. This chain uses TRBV4-3 with TRBJ2-7; 7 bases line up with TRBD1. In germline, CDR1 is LGHNA, CDR2 YSLEER. V lost 2 bases to trimming and J lost 4 bases; unmatched junction nucleotides: 5. The CDR3 extends over 14 amino acids. The CDR3 bases are TGCGCCAGCAGCCAATTGACAGGGAGATACGAGCAGTACTTC. Translation gives CASSQLTGRYEQYF.

Comment on this clonotype: The CDR3 carries no conserved terminal phenylalanine or tryptophan, so it likely arises from a read error. The chain couples TRBV9 to TRBJ2-3; D perhaps matches TRBD1 (6 bases). Trimming took 3 bases from V and 2 from J, leaving 7 bases between them. The CDR3 contains 13 residues. Germline CDR1 and CDR2: SGDLS and YYNGEE. The CDR3 loop is CASSGDNTDTQYS. CDR3 DNA: TGTGCCAGCAGCGGGGACAACACAGATACGCAGTATTCT.

In this sample, this clonotype turned up once. The chain uses TRBV11-2 and TRBJ2-5, with 9 bases matching TRBD2. The trim removed 1 base at V and 2 bases at J, leaving 11 bases unmatched. Germline loops: CDR1 SGHAT, CDR2 FQNNGV. There are 18 residues in the CDR3. The CDR3 loop is CASSLVGSGLAGQETQYF. The CDR3 bases are TGTGCCAGCAGCTTAGTCGGGAGTGGGCTAGCGGGACAAGAGACCCAGTACTTC. The full variable domain, completed using reference TRBV11-2 and TRBJ2-5, is EAGVAQSPRYKIIEKRQSVAFWCNPISGHATLYWYQQILGQGPKLLIQFQNNGVVDDSQLPKDRFSAERLKGVDSTLKIQPAKLEDSAVYLCASSLVGSGLAGQETQYFGPGTRLLVL.

This clonotype was counted at least ten times. The V gene is TRBV19, the J gene TRBJ2-1, with 8 bases lining up with TRBD1. This CDR3 comprises 16 residues. After removal of 9 bases from V and 0 bases from J, the junction contained 10 bases not matched to a gene. CDR1 and CDR2 (germline): LNHDA, SQIVND (reference sequence). The CDR3 nucleotides read TGTGCCAGCAGTCCCAGACAGGGGAGCTCCTACAATGAGCAGTTCTTC. Its translation: CASSPRQGSSYNEQFF.

This clonotype has ten or more counts. The chain uses TRBV5-1 and TRBJ1-3, with D tentatively TRBD1 (6 bases). Germline lookup yields CDR1 SGHRS and CDR2 YFSETQ. The V end was cut by 4 bases, the J end by 3 bases, with 23 bases between. This CDR3 has 18 amino acids. The CDR3 region is CASSQRIQGPEVGNTIYF. Here the CDR3 DNA reads TGCGCCAGCAGCCAGCGGATACAGGGCCCGGAGGTTGGAAACACCATATATTTT.

This clonotype was seen at least ten times. J is TRBJ2-2 and V is TRBV5-1; D is perhaps TRBD1 (6 bases). The CDR3 runs 16 residues. The V end was cut by 4 bases, the J end by 4 bases, with 17 bases between. Germline V CDR1 and CDR2: SGHRS, YFSETQ. This chain's CDR3 is CASSPRGRSSTGELFF. Written as DNA, the CDR3 is TGCGCCAGCAGCCCCAGGGGACGGAGCTCCACCGGGGAGCTGTTTTTT.